Below, one TCR beta chain is given with its context. As originally analysed: Reference gene primer amplification gave nucleated cell count estimates. Sequenced by immunoSEQ multiplex PCR; TCRdb stores in-frame clones only, minus some. The V and J calls and clone size come from that table; D and trimming were worked out from the DNA. The sample records about 250,000 clones, roughly 80% being singletons. After removal of 5 bases from V and 2 bases from J, the junction contained 6 bases not matched to a gene. The CDR3 is made up of 16 amino acids. Germline CDR1 is SGHVS and CDR2 is FQNEAQ. This sample is part of a study of blood T cell repertoires in COVID-19. Study details: In each case, the material was cDNA or gDNA derived from T cells, B-cell-depleted T cells, or PBMCs.

Material for sequencing was peripheral blood. The rearrangement links TRBV7-8 to TRBJ2-5; 12 bases are a match to TRBD2. This receptor was identified in a woman at least 80 years old with acute or convalescent COVID-19. This CDR3 is CASSVLAGGTQETQYF. The CDR3 coding sequence is TGTGCCAGCAGCGTACTAGCGGGGGGTACTCAAGAGACCCAGTACTTC.